Following are 8 T cell receptor beta chains from one sample sequenced in a study of blood T cell repertoires in COVID-19. The method was immunoSEQ multiplex PCR; TCRdb's version includes in-frame clones alone and lacks a portion of them. Among about 190,000 clones listed, under 90% were seen once. The source material was peripheral blood. Receptor source: a human donor in a cohort sampled during active COVID-19.

The V gene is TRBV30, the J gene TRBJ2-6; 9 bases map to TRBD1. Trimming at V came to 3 bases and at J to 0 bases, leaving 12 bases not matched to a gene. This CDR3 spans 19 amino acids. CDR1 and CDR2 from the germline V gene are GTSNPN and SVGIG (reference sequence). CDR3 region: CAWRAAPGQGFSGANVLTF. The DNA for the CDR3 is TGTGCCTGGAGGGCCGCTCCGGGACAGGGTTTCTCTGGGGCCAACGTCCTGACTTTC.

This clone was detected a few times. The chain employs TRBV7-8 and TRBJ2-2; TRBD2 matches 13 bases. Germline CDR1 SGHVS, CDR2 FQNEAQ. With V trimmed by 5 bases and J by 8 bases, 5 bases remained unmatched. The CDR3 totals 15 residues. The CDR3 nucleotides are TGTGCCAGCAGCCGAGGACTAGCGGGGGTTGGGGAGCTGTTTTTT. This sequence encodes CASSRGLAGVGELFF.

The genes are TRBV7-2 and TRBJ2-2; the D gene is possibly TRBD1 (5 bases). The germline V and J ends were trimmed by 4 bases and 8 bases, with 11 bases remaining between them. CDR3 length: 13 residues. Per the germline V gene, CDR1 is SGHTA and CDR2 is FQGNSA. CDR3 sequence reads: CASSSGGAGELFF. The CDR3 nucleotides read TGTGCCAGCAGCTCCGGTGGGGCGGGGGAGCTGTTTTTT.

The genes are TRBV5-1 and TRBJ2-3; TRBD1 might be the D (6 bases). Germline V gene lookup returns CDR1 SGHRS and CDR2 YFSETQ. The V gene lost 4 bases and the J gene lost 2 bases, with 11 bases spanning the gap. This CDR3 is built from 14 residues. As DNA, the CDR3 is TGCGCCAGCAGCCCCACAGGGAACACAGATACGCAGTATTTT. Its protein product is CASSPTGNTDTQYF.

The chain carries TRBV20-1 and TRBJ2-5; 10 positions match TRBD1. Per germline, CDR1 DFQATT and CDR2 SNEGSKA (reference sequence). Trimming took 6 bases from V and 5 from J; bases not matched to a gene: 18. CDR3 size: 17 residues. The chain's CDR3 is CSASPSGKGQGYETQYF. The CDR3 bases are TGCAGTGCCAGTCCCTCCGGCAAGGGACAGGGGTACGAGACCCAGTACTTC.

The rearrangement uses TRBV5-1 and TRBJ2-1, with D uncertain. This CDR3 is built from 14 residues. In germline, CDR1 is SGHRS, CDR2 YFSETQ. V was shortened by 4 bases and J by 6 bases, with 14 bases between the two germline ends. CDR3 sequence reads: CASSPQLQGNEQFF. Here the CDR3 DNA reads TGCGCCAGCAGCCCACAGCTCCAAGGCAATGAGCAGTTCTTC.

V gene TRBV18 combines with J gene TRBJ1-2, with 9 nucleotides matching TRBD1. Germline V lookup: CDR1 KGHSH, CDR2 LQKENI. The CDR3 sequence is 15 residues long. With 6 bases clipped from V and 4 bases from J, the junction kept 9 bases outside the gene matches. CDR3 coding DNA: TGTGCCAGCTCCCTCGGGACAGGGAAGGTCTATGGCTACACCTTC. Protein: CASSLGTGKVYGYTF.

J is TRBJ2-2 and V is TRBV19; TRBD1 matches at 7 bases. The CDR3 runs 20 residues. Germline trimming cut 5 bases from V and 0 bases from J; bases unmatched to any gene: 18. Germline CDR1 reads LNHDA; CDR2 reads SQIVND (reference sequence). DNA for the CDR3: TGTGCCAGTAGTGATCCCGGGACAGAACACATTGACTCGAACACCGGGGAGCTGTTTTTT. Its translation is CASSDPGTEHIDSNTGELFF.